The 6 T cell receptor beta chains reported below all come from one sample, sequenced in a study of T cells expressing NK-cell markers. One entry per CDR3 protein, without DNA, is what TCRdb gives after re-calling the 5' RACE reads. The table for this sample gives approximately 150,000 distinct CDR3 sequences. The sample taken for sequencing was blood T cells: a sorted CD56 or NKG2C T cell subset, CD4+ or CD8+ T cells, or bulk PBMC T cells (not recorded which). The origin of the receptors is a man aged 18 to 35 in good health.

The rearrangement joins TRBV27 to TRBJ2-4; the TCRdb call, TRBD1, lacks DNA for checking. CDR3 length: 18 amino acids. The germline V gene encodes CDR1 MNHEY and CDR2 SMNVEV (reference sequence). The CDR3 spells CASSLFGPGQGGKNIQYF.

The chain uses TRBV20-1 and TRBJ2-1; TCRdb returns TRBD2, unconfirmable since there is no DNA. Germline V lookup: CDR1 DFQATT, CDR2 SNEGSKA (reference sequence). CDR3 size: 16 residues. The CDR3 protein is CSARDLVAGGPGEQFF.

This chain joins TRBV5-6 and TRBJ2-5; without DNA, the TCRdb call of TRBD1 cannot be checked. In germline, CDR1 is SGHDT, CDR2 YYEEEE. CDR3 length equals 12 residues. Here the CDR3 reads CASSPDRETQYF.

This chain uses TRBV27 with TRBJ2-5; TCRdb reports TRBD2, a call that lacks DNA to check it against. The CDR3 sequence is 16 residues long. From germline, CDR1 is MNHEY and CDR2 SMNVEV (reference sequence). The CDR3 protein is CASSPLAGGFQETQYF.

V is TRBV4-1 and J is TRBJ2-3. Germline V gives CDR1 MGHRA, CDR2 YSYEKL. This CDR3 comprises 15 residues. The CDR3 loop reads CASSLSLGSEESQYF.

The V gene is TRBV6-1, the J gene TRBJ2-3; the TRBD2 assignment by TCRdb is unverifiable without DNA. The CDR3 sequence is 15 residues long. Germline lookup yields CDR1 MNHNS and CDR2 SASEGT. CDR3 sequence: CASKRSGISTDTQYF.